Following are 21 T cell receptor beta chains from one sample sequenced in a study of T cell responses to AZD1222 COVID-19 vaccine. Data came from immunoSEQ multiplex PCR; TCRdb stores just in-frame clones and leaves some out. Here the sample spans 60,000 to 80,000 clones, around three quarters being singletons. The sample consisted of peripheral blood, taken 28 days after the second AZD1222 dose. The source is an adult who received the AZD1222 COVID-19 vaccine.

V usage is TRBV28 and J usage is TRBJ1-5; D is unresolved. The CDR3 consists of 15 residues. Trimming pared 4 bases from V and 0 bases from J, leaving 10 bases between. From germline, CDR1 is MDHEN and CDR2 SYDVKM. The DNA for the CDR3 is TGTGCCAGCAGTTCCGGGCTTTATAGCAATCAGCCCCAGCATTTT. Amino acids: CASSSGLYSNQPQHF.

V is TRBV19 and J is TRBJ2-3; weak D call: TRBD1 (6 bases). The CDR3 is made up of 16 amino acids. Trimming cost V 2 bases and J 6 bases, with 18 bases left between them. CDR1 is LNHDA and CDR2 is SQIVND in the germline V gene (reference sequence). CDR3 nucleotides: TGTGCCAGTAGTATAAACAGGGCGTCCAATGGGGATACGCAGTATTTT. Translation gives CASSINRASNGDTQYF.

The rearrangement uses TRBV12-3 or TRBV12-4 and TRBJ2-1; D is ambiguous. The germline V and J ends were trimmed by 6 bases and 8 bases, with 8 bases remaining between them. The CDR3 has 11 amino acids. CDR3 amino acids: CASSPLDEQFF. The CDR3 DNA reads TGTGCCAGCAGCCCCTTGGATGAGCAGTTCTTC.

The gene calls are TRBV4-3 and TRBJ1-2; D is undetermined. Trimming pared 0 bases from V and 4 bases from J, leaving 15 bases between. The CDR3 spans 16 residues. Germline lookup yields CDR1 LGHNA and CDR2 YSLEER. CDR3 sequence (DNA): TGCGCCAGCAGCCAAGACAGCACAGAAAAGGGCTATGGCTACACCTTC. This translates into CASSQDSTEKGYGYTF.

V usage is TRBV7-9 and J usage is TRBJ2-1; D tentatively reads TRBD1 or TRBD2 (5 bases each). Germline V gene data show CDR1 as SEHNR and CDR2 as FQNEAQ (reference sequence). The ends were cut back, 5 bases at V and 6 bases at J, with 20 bases in the middle. This CDR3 has 16 residues. CDR3 bases: TGTGCCAGCAGCGTATTCGATGAGGGGAATCGCAATGAGCAGTTCTTC. Amino acid sequence: CASSVFDEGNRNEQFF. The full variable domain, with the rest looked up from reference TRBV7-9 and TRBJ2-1, is DTGVSQNPRHKITKRGQNVTFRCDPISEHNRLYWYRQTLGQGPEFLTYFQNEAQLEKSRLLSDRFSAERPKGSFSTLEIQRTEQGDSAMYLCASSVFDEGNRNEQFFGPGTRLTVL.

This chain connects TRBV7-9 to TRBJ2-2; tentative D call: TRBD1 (6 bases). V was cut by 6 bases and J by 6 bases, with 11 bases left in between. This CDR3 region has 13 residues. The germline V gene has CDR1 SEHNR and CDR2 FQNEAQ (reference sequence). For the CDR3, the DNA is TGTGCCAGCAGGAGCACAGGGCCCGGGGAGCTGTTTTTT. This sequence encodes CASRSTGPGELFF. Full variable domain (rest looked up from reference TRBV7-9 and TRBJ2-2): DTGVSQNPRHKITKRGQNVTFRCDPISEHNRLYWYRQTLGQGPEFLTYFQNEAQLEKSRLLSDRFSAERPKGSFSTLEIQRTEQGDSAMYLCASRSTGPGELFFGEGSRLTVL.

The sample holds one count of this clone. CDR3 bases: TGTGCCAGCAGCTTAACGGACAAGACCTACGAGCAGTACTTC. It encodes CASSLTDKTYEQYF. The rearrangement joins TRBV7-9 to TRBJ2-7; D is possibly TRBD1 (5 bases). The CDR3 covers 14 residues. V lost 2 bases and J lost 2, with 10 bases in between. CDR1 is SEHNR, CDR2 FQNEAQ, per germline (reference sequence).

V gene TRBV28 combines with J gene TRBJ1-1; TRBD1 matches 7 bases. The CDR3 has 11 residues. The trim removed 4 bases at V and 11 bases at J, leaving 4 bases unmatched. The germline CDR1 and CDR2 sequences are MDHEN and SYDVKM. CDR3: CASSYQTGAFF. The DNA of the CDR3 is TGTGCCAGCAGTTACCAGACAGGGGCTTTCTTT.

There are a few counts of this clone. The chain carries TRBV7-9 and TRBJ2-7; D not resolved. CDR3 length: 13 residues. V was cut by 5 bases and J by 3 bases, with 11 bases left in between. Germline V CDR1 and CDR2: SEHNR, FQNEAQ (reference sequence). Here the CDR3 DNA reads TGTGCCAGCAGCCCCCCGGCCGGCTACGAGCAGTACTTC. This codes for CASSPPAGYEQYF. The full variable domain, completed using reference TRBV7-9 and TRBJ2-7, is DTGVSQNPRHKITKRGQNVTFRCDPISEHNRLYWYRQTLGQGPEFLTYFQNEAQLEKSRLLSDRFSAERPKGSFSTLEIQRTEQGDSAMYLCASSPPAGYEQYFGPGTRLTVT.

The count of this clone is one. The genes are TRBV3-1 (or the pseudogene TRBV3-2) and TRBJ2-3; TRBD2 matches 10 bases. CDR3 length: 16 residues. Germline lookup yields CDR1 LGHDT and CDR2 YNNKEL (reference sequence). V lost 1 base and J lost 2; bases outside the gene matches: 3. In nucleotides, the CDR3 is TGTGCCAGCAGCCAAGTAGCGGGGGGCATCACAGATACGCAGTATTTT. It codes for CASSQVAGGITDTQYF.

The gene calls are TRBV7-5 and TRBJ1-6; the table gives TRBD1 as D, unverified against the DNA. TRBV7-5 is classified as a pseudogene. The CDR3 is 16 residues long. This CDR3 reads CVRSLGSSSYNSPLHF. The CDR3 coding sequence is TGTGTCAGAAGCTTAGGCTCCAGCTCCTATAATTCACCCCTCCACTTT.

CDR3 in DNA: TGCGCCAGCAGCTTGAATGGACAAGAGACCCAGTACTTC. Protein: CASSLNGQETQYF. The rearrangement links TRBV5-1 to TRBJ2-5; D is unresolved. Trimming removed 1 base from V and 2 bases from J, with 6 bases in between. The CDR3 extends over 13 amino acids. Germline V gene lookup returns CDR1 SGHRS and CDR2 YFSETQ.

The chain uses TRBV11-2 and TRBJ2-5; TRBD1 is a possible D gene (6 bases). The CDR3 is 14 residues long. Trimming took 4 bases from V and 1 from J, leaving 10 bases between them. Germline values: CDR1 SGHAT, CDR2 FQNNGV. CDR3 in DNA: TGTGCCAGCAGCTACGGGACACTCCAAGAGACCCAGTACTTC. Residues: CASSYGTLQETQYF.

By share, this clone counts as medium-sized (0.01 to 0.1%). The identical CDR3 is also encoded by other nucleotide sequences in the sample. The gene calls are TRBV5-6 and TRBJ1-3; a possible D gene is TRBD1 (5 bases). The CDR3 length is 14 residues. Germline lookup yields CDR1 SGHDT and CDR2 YYEEEE. V was pared by 2 bases and J by 2 bases, with 8 bases between. The CDR3 DNA is TGTGCCAGCAGCTTTCGGGGGGCTGGAAACACCATATATTTT. Amino acid sequence: CASSFRGAGNTIYF.

The rearrangement joins TRBV29-1 to TRBJ2-3, with 10 bases lining up with TRBD1. CDR3 length: 13 residues. The V segment lost 7 bases and the J segment 6 bases; nucleotides outside the gene matches: 7. CDR1 is SQVTM and CDR2 is ANQGSEA in the germline V gene. The CDR3 region has the DNA TGCAGCGGACCGGGACAGGGGACCGATACGCAGTATTTT. It encodes CSGPGQGTDTQYF.

The V call is TRBV28, the J call TRBJ2-7; 13 bases map to TRBD2. This CDR3 is 15 amino acids long. The trim removed 6 bases at V and 6 bases at J, leaving 8 bases unmatched. The germline CDR1 and CDR2 sequences are MDHEN and SYDVKM. The DNA of the CDR3 is TGTGCCAGCAGCGGACTAGCGGGGGTACCCTCCGAGCAGTACTTC. Its translation is CASSGLAGVPSEQYF.

V gene TRBV4-3 combines with J gene TRBJ2-3; 7 bases are a match to TRBD1. The germline gives CDR1 LGHNA, CDR2 YSLEER. V trimming: 0 bases; J trimming: 2 bases; junction bases outside the gene matches: 11. The CDR3 spans 18 residues. The CDR3 sequence: CASSQDNRQGTLTDTQYF. The DNA of the CDR3 is TGCGCCAGCAGCCAAGATAACCGACAGGGCACCCTCACAGATACGCAGTATTTT.

CDR3 DNA: TGTGCCAGCAGCCACAGGGGCAACACCATATATTTT. It is translated as CASSHRGNTIYF. The V call is TRBV6-4, the J call TRBJ1-3; 7 bases are shared with TRBD1. Trimming took 6 bases from V and 7 from J; bases not matched to a gene: 3. The germline V gene has CDR1 MRHNA and CDR2 SNTAGT. The CDR3 contains 12 residues.

This sequence joins TRBV6-2 or TRBV6-3 and TRBJ1-5; perhaps TRBD1 as D (5 bases). The germline V gene encodes CDR1 MNHEY and CDR2 SVGEGT. Between the trimmed V and J ends, which lost 4 bases and 4 bases, there was a span of 14 bases. CDR3 length equals 15 residues. CDR3 bases: TGTGCCAGCAGTTTTTATCAGGGACTGAATCAGCCCCAGCATTTT. Translation gives CASSFYQGLNQPQHF.

The chain employs TRBV3-1 (or the pseudogene TRBV3-2) and TRBJ1-2, with 7 nucleotides matching TRBD1. V trimming: 1 base; J trimming: 7 bases; junction bases outside the gene matches: 9. The CDR3 consists of 15 residues. From germline, CDR1 is LGHDT and CDR2 YNNKEL (reference sequence). The CDR3 region is CASSQGGGARFGYTF. CDR3 nucleotides: TGTGCCAGCAGCCAAGGAGGGGGCGCGAGGTTTGGCTACACCTTC.

The chain couples TRBV7-2 to TRBJ2-3; 9 bases are shared with TRBD2. V lost 5 bases, J lost 2 bases, and 5 bases stayed unmatched. Germline CDR1 reads SGHTA; CDR2 reads FQGNSA. This CDR3 is built from 15 residues. CDR3 protein: CASSPTSGYTDTQYF. In nucleotides, the CDR3 is TGTGCCAGCAGCCCTACTAGCGGGTACACAGATACGCAGTATTTT.